The 25 T cell receptor beta chains below all came from one sample that was sequenced in a study of T-cell memory formation after mild COVID-19. MiXCR, applied by TCRdb to the 5' RACE reads, yields one record per CDR3 protein. The profile shows roughly 250,000 distinct CDR3 sequences, around 17% of them singletons. Sequencing was performed on PBMCs or a T cell subset sorted from them (not recorded which). Every receptor here comes from a man aged 18 to 30 who had mild COVID-19 (a few samples of this study predate the infection). Cell type and time point are not known.

This chain joins TRBV29-1 and TRBJ2-1; D ambiguous. V lost 4 bases and J lost 3, with 10 bases in between. The CDR3 is 13 residues long. CDR1 and CDR2 (germline): SQVTM, ANQGSEA. This CDR3 is CSVVRQLYNEQFF. The CDR3 nucleotides are TGCAGCGTTGTGAGGCAGCTCTACAATGAGCAGTTCTTC.

This clonotype has just a few counts. This rearrangement joins TRBV2 to TRBJ1-6; D may be TRBD1 (5 bases). Trimming left V 6 bases short and J 9 bases short, with 15 bases between. The CDR3 contains 14 residues. Germline V gives CDR1 SNHLY, CDR2 FYNNEI. The CDR3 loop is CASSTGRGGSPLHF. CDR3 DNA sequence: TGTGCCAGCAGCACGGGGCGGGGAGGTTCACCCCTCCACTTT.

V gene TRBV20-1 combines with J gene TRBJ1-1; no definite D call. Germline CDR1 is DFQATT and CDR2 is SNEGSKA (reference sequence). This CDR3 is built from 15 residues. The CDR3, as DNA: TGCAGGCTAAGGCTGTCGGCAGCAAAGAACACTGAAGCTTTCTTT. Translated, it gives CRLRLSAAKNTEAFF.

This clonotype has more than one count but fewer than ten. The chain uses TRBV20-1 and TRBJ1-3, with D perhaps TRBD1 (5 bases). In germline, CDR1 is DFQATT, CDR2 SNEGSKA (reference sequence). V was shortened by 3 bases and J by 4 bases, with 10 bases between the two germline ends. This CDR3 comprises 13 residues. The CDR3 DNA reads as TGCAGTGCTAGTTGGGGGAACGGAAACACCATATATTTT. Its translation: CSASWGNGNTIYF.

The rearrangement links TRBV2 to TRBJ2-2, with TRBD1 as a possible D gene (7 bases). The V end was cut by 5 bases, the J end by 2 bases, with 12 bases between. Germline CDR1 is SNHLY and CDR2 is FYNNEI. The CDR3 has 15 residues. CDR3 sequence (DNA): TGTGCCAGCAGTATCCAGGGGGGAAACACCGGGGAGCTGTTTTTT. Its translation: CASSIQGGNTGELFF.

With regard to this clonotype: Because the CDR3's place on the DNA is in doubt, the DNA is left out and the CDR3 is given as listed by TCRdb. V usage is TRBV29-1 and J usage is TRBJ1-1; no check of the table's D call, TRBD1, against the DNA was made. The CDR3 length is 12 residues, termini included. Germline lookup yields CDR1 SQVTM and CDR2 ANQGSEA. The CDR3 here is CSVEKVGQGTFF.

This clonotype came up a few times. The chain carries TRBV20-1 and TRBJ1-5, with a possible D match to TRBD1 (6 bases). CDR1 is DFQATT, CDR2 SNEGSKA, per germline (reference sequence). This CDR3 region has 13 residues. Trimming shortened V by 1 base and J by 2 bases, and 6 bases separated the two germline ends. The CDR3 is CSARGQGNQPQHF. CDR3 sequence (DNA): TGCAGTGCTAGAGGACAGGGCAATCAGCCCCAGCATTTT.

J is TRBJ2-2 and V is TRBV5-1, with D unclear. Trimming took off 4 bases at V and 6 bases at J, with 13 bases between the two ends. CDR1 is SGHRS, CDR2 YFSETQ, per germline. The CDR3 runs 14 residues. The CDR3 sequence is CASSTQLSAGELFF. As DNA, the CDR3 is TGCGCCAGCAGCACTCAGTTGAGCGCCGGGGAGCTGTTTTTT.

This clonotype was seen ten or more times. V is TRBV7-2 and J is TRBJ2-1; no reliable D call. Germline loops: CDR1 SGHTA, CDR2 FQGNSA. The CDR3 sequence is 14 residues long. V shed 2 bases and J shed 2 bases, with 7 bases lying between them. The CDR3 DNA sequence: TGTGCCAGCAGCTTACTAAGTCCCTACAATGAGCAGTTCTTC. It translates to CASSLLSPYNEQFF.

J is TRBJ2-5 and V is TRBV20-1, with 13 positions matching TRBD2. The CDR3 totals 15 residues. V dropped 5 bases and J dropped 1; count of bases not matched to a gene: 4. Germline values: CDR1 DFQATT, CDR2 SNEGSKA (reference sequence). The CDR3 DNA follows: TGCAGTGCTCGGCGACTAGCGGGGGGCCAAGAGACCCAGTACTTC. It encodes CSARRLAGGQETQYF.

The V and J genes are TRBV10-3 and TRBJ2-7; D unclear. The CDR3 length is 13 residues. Germline loops: CDR1 ENHRY, CDR2 SYGVKD. The ends were cut back, 10 bases at V and 1 base at J, with 14 bases in the middle. CDR3 coding DNA: TGTGCCACCATATCGAAGGCTTCCTACGAGCAGTACTTC. Translation: CATISKASYEQYF.

This clonotype was counted between two and nine times. The rearrangement uses TRBV19 and TRBJ1-2, with D uncertain. With 10 bases removed from V and 4 bases from J, the gap between germline ends came to 13 bases. Per the germline V gene, CDR1 is LNHDA and CDR2 is SQIVND (reference sequence). There are 12 residues in the CDR3. The CDR3 sequence: CATFGAVYGYTF. The CDR3 DNA is TGTGCCACCTTCGGAGCGGTCTATGGCTACACCTTC.

The chain recombines TRBV11-2 with TRBJ2-3, with 10 bases fitting TRBD2. Trimming took 5 bases from V and 6 from J; bases not matched to a gene: 14. Germline loops: CDR1 SGHAT, CDR2 FQNNGV. The CDR3 length is 17 residues. The CDR3 coding sequence is TGTGCCAGCAGCATCTCCTGGTTTCTAGCGGGGGATGATACGCAGTATTTT. Translating it yields CASSISWFLAGDDTQYF.

The genes are TRBV20-1 and TRBJ2-2; D gene unclear. Germline V CDR1 and CDR2: DFQATT, SNEGSKA (reference sequence). Trimming shortened V by 1 base and J by 6 bases, and 9 bases separated the two germline ends. There are 13 residues in the CDR3. The CDR3 sequence: CSARVPVSGELFF. The CDR3 DNA sequence: TGCAGTGCTAGAGTACCAGTTTCCGGGGAGCTGTTTTTT.

V usage is TRBV9 and J usage is TRBJ2-3; D unclear. The V gene lost 0 bases and the J gene lost 0 bases, with 11 bases spanning the gap. The CDR3 contains 16 residues. Germline V gives CDR1 SGDLS, CDR2 YYNGEE. The CDR3 sequence: CASSVASSTSTDTQYF. CDR3 DNA: TGTGCCAGCAGCGTAGCTTCGAGTACTAGCACAGATACGCAGTATTTT.

The chain joins TRBV28 to TRBJ2-7; 7 bases fit TRBD2. The CDR3 is made up of 15 amino acids. Germline CDR1 MDHEN, CDR2 SYDVKM. V trimming: 8 bases; J trimming: 3 bases; junction bases outside the gene matches: 13. In nucleotides, the CDR3 is TGTGCCAGCGCCCTTCGGGGGGTCCAGGGCTACGAGCAGTACGTC. It codes for CASALRGVQGYEQYV.

This CDR3 is CASSPGLAGGRYEQYF. CDR3 DNA sequence: TGTGCCAGCAGCCCGGGACTAGCGGGGGGGCGGTACGAGCAGTACTTC. The chain uses TRBV7-2 and TRBJ2-7, with 16 bases lining up with TRBD2. Looked up from germline, CDR1 is SGHTA and CDR2 is FQGNSA. J was trimmed by 4 bases and V by 5 bases; bases with no gene match: 5. CDR3 size: 16 residues.

The chain combines TRBV5-1 with TRBJ2-5, with D perhaps TRBD1 (6 bases). Germline CDR1 reads SGHRS; CDR2 reads YFSETQ. Between the trimmed V and J ends, which lost 0 bases and 9 bases, there was a span of 15 bases. The CDR3 spans 14 residues. The CDR3 region is CASSLETPQGAQYF. CDR3 DNA: TGCGCCAGCAGCTTGGAGACGCCACAGGGAGCCCAGTACTTC.

This clonotype was counted only a few times. The V call is TRBV7-9, the J call TRBJ2-7; 7 bases are shared with TRBD2. V shed 6 bases and J 0 bases; nucleotides not matched to a gene: 8. Germline-derived CDR1 and CDR2 are SEHNR and FQNEAQ (reference sequence). There are 15 residues in the CDR3. CDR3 nucleotide sequence: TGTGCCAGCAGACATAGCCGGGAGGCCTCCTACGAGCAGTACTTC. Encoded protein: CASRHSREASYEQYF. Supplemented by reference TRBV7-9 and TRBJ2-7, the full variable domain reads DTGVSQNPRHKITKRGQNVTFRCDPISEHNRLYWYRQTLGQGPEFLTYFQNEAQLEKSRLLSDRFSAERPKGSFSTLEIQRTEQGDSAMYLCASRHSREASYEQYFGPGTRLTVT.

The sample holds a few counts of this clonotype. This rearrangement joins TRBV6-2 or TRBV6-3 to TRBJ2-6; D remains unclear. Germline CDR1 is MNHEY and CDR2 is SVGEGT. The V end lost 7 bases, the J end lost 0 bases, and 4 bases lay between the germline ends. This CDR3 has 13 residues. The CDR3 bases are TGTGCCAGCACCCACTCTGGGGCCAACGTCCTGACTTTC. It encodes CASTHSGANVLTF.

The rearrangement links TRBV14 to TRBJ2-7, with D possibly TRBD1 on 5 matching bases. Germline-derived CDR1 and CDR2 are SGHDN and FVKESK. This CDR3 has 12 residues. With 2 bases removed from V and 4 bases from J, the gap between germline ends came to 6 bases. CDR3 sequence: CASSQQGYEQYV. Here the CDR3 DNA reads TGTGCCAGCAGCCAACAGGGATACGAGCAGTACGTC.

The chain links TRBV9 to TRBJ2-1; D gene unclear. This CDR3 comprises 13 residues. CDR1 and CDR2 from the germline V gene are SGDLS and YYNGEE. Trimming stripped 0 bases from V and 9 bases from J, with 10 bases between. CDR3 residues: CASSVVSDFEQFF. The CDR3 DNA sequence: TGTGCCAGCAGCGTAGTGTCAGATTTTGAGCAGTTCTTC.

This chain joins TRBV4-1 and TRBJ1-6; D ambiguous. Germline V gives CDR1 MGHRA, CDR2 YSYEKL. V gave up 2 bases and J gave up 1 base, with 9 bases separating them. The CDR3 length is 16 residues. CDR3 nucleotide sequence: TGCGCCAGCAGCCAACCAGCGGTTTCCTATAATTCACCCCTCCACTTT. Amino acid sequence: CASSQPAVSYNSPLHF.

The genes are TRBV6-2 or TRBV6-3 and TRBJ2-5, with D possibly being TRBD1 or TRBD2 (7 bases each). From germline, CDR1 is MNHEY and CDR2 SVGEGT. V dropped 5 bases and J dropped 7 bases, with 20 bases sitting between them. This CDR3 comprises 15 residues. The CDR3 loop is CASSTDSTGRGTQYF. The CDR3 bases are TGTGCCAGCAGTACCGACTCGACAGGGAGGGGGACCCAGTACTTC.

This clonotype was observed a few times. The chain is built from TRBV7-3 and TRBJ2-7, with TRBD2 matching 7 bases. The J segment lost 2 bases and the V segment lost 0 bases, leaving 4 bases of the junction unmatched. CDR1 is SGHTA and CDR2 is FQGTGA in the germline V gene. CDR3 length equals 15 residues. The CDR3: CASSLTRGVPYEQYF. In DNA, the CDR3 is TGTGCCAGCAGCTTAACCCGGGGGGTGCCCTACGAGCAGTACTTC. The full variable domain, rest sourced from reference TRBV7-3 and TRBJ2-7, is GAGVSQTPSNKVTEKGKYVELRCDPISGHTALYWYRQSLGQGPEFLIYFQGTGAADDSGLPNDRFFAVRPEGSVSTLKIQRTERGDSAVYLCASSLTRGVPYEQYFGPGTRLTVT.